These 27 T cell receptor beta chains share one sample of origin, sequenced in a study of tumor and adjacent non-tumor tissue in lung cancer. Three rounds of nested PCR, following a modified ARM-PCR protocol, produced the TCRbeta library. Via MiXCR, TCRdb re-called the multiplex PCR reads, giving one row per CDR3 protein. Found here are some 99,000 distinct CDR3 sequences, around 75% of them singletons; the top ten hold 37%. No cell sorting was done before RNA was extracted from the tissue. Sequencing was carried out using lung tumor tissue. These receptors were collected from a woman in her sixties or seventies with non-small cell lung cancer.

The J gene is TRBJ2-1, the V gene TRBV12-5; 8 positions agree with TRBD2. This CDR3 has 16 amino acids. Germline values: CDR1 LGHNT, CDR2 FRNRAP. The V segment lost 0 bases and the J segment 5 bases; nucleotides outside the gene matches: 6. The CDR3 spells CASGLVPGTRHNEQFF. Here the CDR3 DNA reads TGTGCTAGTGGTTTGGTACCTGGGACTAGGCACAATGAGCAGTTCTTC. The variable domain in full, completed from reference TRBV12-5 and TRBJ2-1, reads DARVTQTPRHKVTEMGQEVTMRCQPILGHNTVFWYRQTMMQGLELLAYFRNRAPLDDSGMPKDRFSAEMPDATLATLKIQPSEPRDSAVYFCASGLVPGTRHNEQFFGPGTRLTVL.

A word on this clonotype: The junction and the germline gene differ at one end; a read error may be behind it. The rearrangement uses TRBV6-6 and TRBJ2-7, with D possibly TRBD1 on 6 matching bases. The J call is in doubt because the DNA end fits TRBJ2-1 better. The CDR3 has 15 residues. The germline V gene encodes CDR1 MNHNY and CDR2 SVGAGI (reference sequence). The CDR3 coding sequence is TGTGTCAGCAGTCGCCAGATAGGGGGAGACTGCGAGCAGTTCTTC. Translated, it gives CVSSRQIGGDCEQFF.

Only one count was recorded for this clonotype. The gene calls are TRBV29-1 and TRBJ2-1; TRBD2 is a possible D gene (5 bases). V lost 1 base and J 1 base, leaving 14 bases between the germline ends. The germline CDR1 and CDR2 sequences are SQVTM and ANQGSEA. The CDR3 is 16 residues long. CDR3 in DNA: TGCAGCGTTGAAGGTCCGGACTCCATATCCTACAATGAGCAGTTCTTC. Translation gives CSVEGPDSISYNEQFF.

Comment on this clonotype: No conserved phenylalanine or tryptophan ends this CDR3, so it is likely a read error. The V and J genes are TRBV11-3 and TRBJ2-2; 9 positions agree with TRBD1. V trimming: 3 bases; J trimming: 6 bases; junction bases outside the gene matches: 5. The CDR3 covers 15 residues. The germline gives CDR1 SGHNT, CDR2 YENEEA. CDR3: CASSFGTGNAGELFY. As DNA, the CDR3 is TGTGCCAGCAGCTTCGGGACAGGGAATGCCGGGGAGCTGTTTTAT.

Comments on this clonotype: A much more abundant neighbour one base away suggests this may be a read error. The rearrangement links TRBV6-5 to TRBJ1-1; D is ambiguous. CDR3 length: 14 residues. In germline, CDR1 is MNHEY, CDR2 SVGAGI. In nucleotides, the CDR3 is TGTGCCAACAGTTCCTACGACAATATTCCTCAAGCTTTCTTT. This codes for CANSSYDNIPQAFF.

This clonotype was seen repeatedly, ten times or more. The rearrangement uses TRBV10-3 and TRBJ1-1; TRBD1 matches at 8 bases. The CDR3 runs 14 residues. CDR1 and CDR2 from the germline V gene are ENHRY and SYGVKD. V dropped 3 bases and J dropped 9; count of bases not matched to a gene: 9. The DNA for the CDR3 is TGTGCCATCAGTGATGGGACAGGAGGTGAGCAAGCTTTCTTT. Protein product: CAISDGTGGEQAFF.

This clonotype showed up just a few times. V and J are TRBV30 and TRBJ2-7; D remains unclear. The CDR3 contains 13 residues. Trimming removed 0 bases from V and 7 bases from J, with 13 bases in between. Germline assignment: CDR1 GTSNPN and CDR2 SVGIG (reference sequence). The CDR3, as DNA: TGTGCCTGGAGTGTACAAGCCGTGGGGGAGCAGTACTTC. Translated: CAWSVQAVGEQYF.

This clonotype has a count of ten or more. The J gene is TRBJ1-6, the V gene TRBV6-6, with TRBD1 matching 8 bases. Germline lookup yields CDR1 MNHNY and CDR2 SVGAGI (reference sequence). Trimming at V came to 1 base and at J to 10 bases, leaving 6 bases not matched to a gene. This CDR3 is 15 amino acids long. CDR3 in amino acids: CASSYFTGGQSPLHF. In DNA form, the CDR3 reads TGTGCCAGCAGTTACTTCACAGGGGGACAATCACCCCTCCACTTT.

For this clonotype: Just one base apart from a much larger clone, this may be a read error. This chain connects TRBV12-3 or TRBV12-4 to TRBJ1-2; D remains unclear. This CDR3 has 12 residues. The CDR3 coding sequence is TGTGCCAGCGCAGTTGAAAACTATGACTACACCTTC. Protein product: CASAVENYDYTF.

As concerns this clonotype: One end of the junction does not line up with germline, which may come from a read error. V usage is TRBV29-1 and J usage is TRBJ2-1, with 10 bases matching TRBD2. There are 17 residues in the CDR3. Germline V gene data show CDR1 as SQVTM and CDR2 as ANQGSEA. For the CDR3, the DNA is TGCAGCGTTGGACCCCTAAATGGAGCGGGGGGGCGGAATGAGCAATTCTTC. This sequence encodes CSVGPLNGAGGRNEQFF.

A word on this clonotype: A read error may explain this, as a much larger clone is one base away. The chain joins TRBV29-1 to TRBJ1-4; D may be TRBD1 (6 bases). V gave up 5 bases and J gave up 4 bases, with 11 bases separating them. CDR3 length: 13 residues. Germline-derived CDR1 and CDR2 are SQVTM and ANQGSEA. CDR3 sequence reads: CSVRQAFNEKLFF. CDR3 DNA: TGCAGCGTTCGACAGGCATTTAATGAAAAACTGTTTTTT.

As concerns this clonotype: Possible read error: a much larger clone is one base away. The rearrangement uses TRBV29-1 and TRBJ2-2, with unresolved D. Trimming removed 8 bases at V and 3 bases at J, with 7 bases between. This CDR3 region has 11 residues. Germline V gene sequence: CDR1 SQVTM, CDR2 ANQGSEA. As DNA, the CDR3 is TGCAGCATTGGGGACACCGGGGAGCTGTTTTTT. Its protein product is CSIGDTGELFF.

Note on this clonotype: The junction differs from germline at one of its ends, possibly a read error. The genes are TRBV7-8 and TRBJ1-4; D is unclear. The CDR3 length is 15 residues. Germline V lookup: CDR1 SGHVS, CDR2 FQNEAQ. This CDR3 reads CANSLLGQLNEKLFF. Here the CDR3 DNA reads TGTGCCAACAGCTTACTCGGCCAGCTAAATGAGAAACTGTTTTTT.

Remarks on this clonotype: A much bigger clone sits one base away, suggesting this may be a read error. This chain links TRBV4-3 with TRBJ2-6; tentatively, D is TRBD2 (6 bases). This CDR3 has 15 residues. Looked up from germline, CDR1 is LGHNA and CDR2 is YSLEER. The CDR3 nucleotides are TGCGCCAGCAGCCAAGAAACAGGCGGGGCCAACGTCCTGATTTTC. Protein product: CASSQETGGANVLIF.

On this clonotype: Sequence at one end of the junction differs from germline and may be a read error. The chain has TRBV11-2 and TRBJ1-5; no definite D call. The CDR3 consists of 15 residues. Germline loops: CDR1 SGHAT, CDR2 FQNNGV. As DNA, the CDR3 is TGTACCAGAAGCTTAGATCCAGCAGGTAATCAGCCCCAGCATTTT. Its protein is CTRSLDPAGNQPQHF. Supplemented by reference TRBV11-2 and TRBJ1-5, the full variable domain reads EAGVAQSPRYKIIEKRQSVAFWCNPISGHATLYWYQQILGQGPKLLIQFQNNGVVDDSQLPKDRFSAERLKGVDSTLKIQPAKLEDSAVYLCTRSLDPAGNQPQHFGDGTRLSIL.

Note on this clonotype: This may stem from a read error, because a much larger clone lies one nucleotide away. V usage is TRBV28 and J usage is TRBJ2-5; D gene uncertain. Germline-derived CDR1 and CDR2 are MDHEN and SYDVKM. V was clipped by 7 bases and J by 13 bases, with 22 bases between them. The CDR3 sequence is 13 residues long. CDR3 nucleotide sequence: TGTGCCAGCAACTCCCTTCGTCGGCAGCTTTGGTACTTC. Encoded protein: CASNSLRRQLWYF.

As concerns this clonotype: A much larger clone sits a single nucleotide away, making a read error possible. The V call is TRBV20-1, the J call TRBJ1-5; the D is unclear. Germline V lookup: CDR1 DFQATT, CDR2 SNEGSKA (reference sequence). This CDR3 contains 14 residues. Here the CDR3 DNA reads TGCAGTACTAGCCTGGGCCAGGAGGAACAGCCCCAGCATTTT. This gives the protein CSTSLGQEEQPQHF.

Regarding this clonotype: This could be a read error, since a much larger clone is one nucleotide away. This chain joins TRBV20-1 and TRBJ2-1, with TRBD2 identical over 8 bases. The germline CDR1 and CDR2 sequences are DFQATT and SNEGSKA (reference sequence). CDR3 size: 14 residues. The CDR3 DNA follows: TGCAGTGTTAGAGGCGGCGGGGGGAGGAATGAGCAGTTCTTC. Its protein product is CSVRGGGGRNEQFF.

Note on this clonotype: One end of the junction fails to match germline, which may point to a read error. The CDR3 nucleotides are TGCGCCAGCAGCCCCGGGACTAGCGGGAGTCGCACCGGGGAGCCGTTTTTT. It encodes CASSPGTSGSRTGEPFF. The V call is TRBV4-3, the J call TRBJ2-2; 14 bases agree with TRBD2. CDR1 LGHNA and CDR2 YSLEER come from the germline V gene. The CDR3 sequence is 17 residues long.

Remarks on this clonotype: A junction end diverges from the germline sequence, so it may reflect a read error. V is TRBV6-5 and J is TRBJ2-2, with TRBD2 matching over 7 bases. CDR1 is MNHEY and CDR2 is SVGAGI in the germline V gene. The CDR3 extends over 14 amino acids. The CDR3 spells CASNLRLNSGELFF. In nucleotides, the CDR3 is TGTGCCAGTAATCTCAGACTTAACAGCGGGGAGCTATTTTTT.

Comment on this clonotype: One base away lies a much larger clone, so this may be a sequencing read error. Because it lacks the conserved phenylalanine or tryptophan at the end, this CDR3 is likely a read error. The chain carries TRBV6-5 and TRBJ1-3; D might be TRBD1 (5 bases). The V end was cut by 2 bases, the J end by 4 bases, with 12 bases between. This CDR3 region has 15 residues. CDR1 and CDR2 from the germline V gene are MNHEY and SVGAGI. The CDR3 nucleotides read TGTGCCAGCAGTTACGATCAGGGTGCCGGAAACACCATATATTCT. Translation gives CASSYDQGAGNTIYS.

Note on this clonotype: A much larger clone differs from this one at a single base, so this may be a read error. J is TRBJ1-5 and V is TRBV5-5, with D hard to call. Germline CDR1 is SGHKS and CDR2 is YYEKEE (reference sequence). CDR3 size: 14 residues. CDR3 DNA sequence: TGTGCCAGCAGCTTGTTGTCTAGCTATCAGCCCCAGCATTTT. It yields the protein CASSLLSSYQPQHF.

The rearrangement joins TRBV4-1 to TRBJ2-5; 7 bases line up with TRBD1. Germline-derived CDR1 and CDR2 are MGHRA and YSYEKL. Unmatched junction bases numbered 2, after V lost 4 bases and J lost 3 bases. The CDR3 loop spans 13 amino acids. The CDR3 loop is CASSRGQEETQYF. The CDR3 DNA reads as TGCGCCAGCAGCCGCGGACAGGAAGAGACCCAGTACTTC.

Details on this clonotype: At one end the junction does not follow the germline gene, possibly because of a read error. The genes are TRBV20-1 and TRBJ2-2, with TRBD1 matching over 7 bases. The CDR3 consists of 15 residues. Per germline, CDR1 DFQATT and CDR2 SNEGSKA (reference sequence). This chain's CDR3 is CSVRGADTNTGELFF. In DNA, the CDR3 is TGCAGTGTCAGAGGGGCAGATACGAACACAGGGGAGCTGTTCTTT.

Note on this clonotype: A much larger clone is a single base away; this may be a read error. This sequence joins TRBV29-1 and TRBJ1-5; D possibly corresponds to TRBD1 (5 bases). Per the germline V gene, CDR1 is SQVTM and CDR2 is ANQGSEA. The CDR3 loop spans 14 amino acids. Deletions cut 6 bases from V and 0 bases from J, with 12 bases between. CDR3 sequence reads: CSVMDTNSNQPQHF. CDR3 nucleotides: TGCAGCGTGATGGACACAAATAGCAATCAGCCCCAGCATTTT.

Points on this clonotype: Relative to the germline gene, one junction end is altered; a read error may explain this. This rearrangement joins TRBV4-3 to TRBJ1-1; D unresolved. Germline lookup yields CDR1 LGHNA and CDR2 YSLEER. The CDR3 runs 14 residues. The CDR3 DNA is TGTGCCGGCAGCCAAGACAAGGAGATCACTGAAGCTTTCTTT. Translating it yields CAGSQDKEITEAFF.

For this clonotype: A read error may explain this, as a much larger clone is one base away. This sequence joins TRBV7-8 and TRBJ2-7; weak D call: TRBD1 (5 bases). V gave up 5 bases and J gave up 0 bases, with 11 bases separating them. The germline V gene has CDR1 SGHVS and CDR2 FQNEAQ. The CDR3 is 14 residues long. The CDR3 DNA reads TGTGCCAGCAGCCCCAGACAGTCCTCCTACGAGCAGTACTTC. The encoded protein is CASSPRQSSYEQYF.